A selection of T cell receptor beta chains follows, all from one sample in a study of CD8 T cells in Susac syndrome. One entry per CDR3 protein results from TCRdb running MiXCR on the immunoSEQ multiplex PCR reads. The sample holds 200,000 or so distinct CDR3 sequences, around 93% seen once. The sample comprised CD8+ T cells from PBMCs. These receptors were obtained from a human donor with Susac syndrome. CDR3s include the opening cysteine and the closing phenylalanine or tryptophan.

TRBJ2-6	17	TRBV18	CASSPTQGRSGANVLTF
TRBJ1-1	14	TRBV6-6	CASSYPGQYTEAFF
TRBJ2-1	12	TRBV9	CASSPRQNEQFF
TRBJ1-2	13	TRBV12-3/TRBV12-4	CASTKGGFDGYTF
TRBJ2-5	13	TRBV20-1	CSARGRTQETQYF
TRBJ1-1	14	TRBV4-1	CASSQETRATEAFF
TRBJ2-1	15	TRBV18	CASSPQDSSYNEQFF
TRBJ1-1	15	TRBV3-1	CASSHRTFPNTEAFF
TRBJ1-2	13	TRBV27	CATHTGGSYGYTF
TRBJ2-6	15	TRBV3-1	CASSQGTDGANVLTF
TRBJ1-5	12	TRBV6-2/TRBV6-3	CASSRADQPQHF
TRBJ1-5	14	TRBV19	CASSIGRGQGPQHF
TRBJ1-1	15	TRBV13	CASSPYGTGNTEAFF
TRBJ2-7	13	TRBV20-1	CSLPSGHIYEQYF
TRBJ1-1	17	TRBV7-3	CASSPEGQGYMNTEAFF
TRBJ2-1	16	TRBV27	CASSLESGSPYNEQFF
TRBJ2-4	16	TRBV19	CASSRGTGKAKNIQYF
TRBJ2-7	15	TRBV13	CASSSRLAGAYEQYF
TRBJ2-7	13	TRBV14	CASSPHGTYEQYF
TRBJ1-1	13	TRBV12-3/TRBV12-4	CASTLLGNTEAFF
TRBJ2-1	18	TRBV4-1	CASSHPGASGDTYNEQFF
TRBJ2-7	15	TRBV14	CASSQDLPGGGEQYF
TRBJ2-3	13	TRBV5-1	CASSYTGGDTQYF
TRBJ2-2	16	TRBV24-1	CATSDFGQAGAGELFF
TRBJ1-2	15	TRBV4-1	CASSQDLFPGGGYTF